The next 3 T cell receptor beta chains were all read from a single sample in a study of T cell clonality in common variable immunodeficiency. Repertoires were generated with immunoSEQ multiplex PCR, while TCRdb's copy carries only in-frame clones and drops some. The sample has 40,000 to 50,000 clones, none seen only once. Sequencing used peripheral blood mononuclear cells. The receptor source for this set is a person aged 18 to 75 in good health.

This clone was seen at least ten times. Read sequence stops 3 residues before the CDR3 end, and the germline J gene provides the missing end. J is TRBJ1-2 and V is TRBV7-2; 9 nucleotides agree with TRBD1. There are 14 residues in the CDR3. The germline V gene encodes CDR1 SGHTA and CDR2 FQGNSA. Incomplete CDR3 DNA: TGTGCCAGCAGCGCGCCACAGGGGGCTTACGGC. Its translation is CASSAPQGAYG. The whole CDR3 is CASSAPQGAYGYTF.

This clone was counted between two and nine times. The observed sequence ends 3 residues before the CDR3 terminus, with the missing tail filled in from the germline J gene. V gene TRBV7-6 combines with J gene TRBJ2-1, with 10 bases identical to TRBD2. CDR1 SGHVS and CDR2 FNYEAQ come from the germline V gene. Trimming at V came to 1 base and at J to 7 bases, leaving 7 bases not matched to a gene. This CDR3 has 16 amino acids. The CDR3 loop reads CASSLEVAGGRNEQFF. Partial CDR3 DNA: TGTGCCAGCAGCTTAGAAGTAGCGGGAGGTAGGAATGAG.

In its sample, this clone was seen many times. Read coverage stops 3 residues before the CDR3 terminus; the germline J gene supplies the remainder. The chain employs TRBV19 and TRBJ1-1; TRBD1 might be the D (5 bases). CDR1 and CDR2 from the germline V gene are LNHDA and SQIVND (reference sequence). This CDR3 spans 13 amino acids. V was trimmed by 7 bases and J by 5 bases, leaving 14 bases between them. The DNA read from the CDR3 is TGTGCCAGTAATGACATCGGGGGGACTGAA. Protein: CASNDIGGTE. The CDR3, in full, reads CASNDIGGTEAFF.